The T cell receptor (beta chain) under discussion was sequenced for a study of blood T cell repertoires in COVID-19. Clones were sequenced by immunoSEQ multiplex PCR, and TCRdb holds only the in-frame ones, with some missing. The sample records 350,000 or so clones, around 88% being singletons. The Seattle patients, enrolled during active infection, were followed longitudinally. The sequencing input was peripheral blood. This sequence was found in a woman aged 25 to 39 with COVID-19, enrolled during active disease.

The CDR3 nucleotides are TGTGCCAGCAGTAACAGGAACGGCTACACCTTC. The encoded protein is CASSNRNGYTF. This chain joins TRBV6-2 or TRBV6-3 and TRBJ1-2, with D possibly matching TRBD1 (5 bases). The V end lost 5 bases, the J end lost 8 bases, and 9 bases lay between the germline ends. The germline gives CDR1 MNHEY, CDR2 SVGEGT. The CDR3 extends over 11 amino acids.